These 3 T cell receptor beta chains share one sample of origin, sequenced in a study of human T cells and chemical hapten exposure. Time point: patch test 3, about 24 weeks after DPC sensitization. Treatment here: therapeutic diphenylcyclopropenone sensitization with weekly scalp DPC. TCRdb passed the RACE reads through MiXCR, listing each CDR3 protein once. The sample has over 55,000 distinct CDR3 sequences, 12% seen once. The starting material was whole blood, obtained in connection with sensitization to the hapten diphenylcyclopropenone (DPC). Every receptor here comes from a man aged 30 to 45 with alopecia areata. Some clones in this sample may be carry-over from other donors' samples.

This clonotype was counted ten times or more. The V call is TRBV6-5, the J call TRBJ2-3; D is uncertain. Germline assignment: CDR1 MNHEY and CDR2 SVGAGI. The ends were cut back, 0 bases at V and 0 bases at J, with 4 bases in the middle. The CDR3 runs to 14 residues. CDR3 coding DNA: TGTGCCAGCAGTTACTCCTACAGCACAGATACGCAGTATTTT. Its protein is CASSYSYSTDTQYF.

There are a few counts of this clonotype. The chain carries TRBV28 and TRBJ2-6; weak D call: TRBD1 (6 bases). Trimming removed 9 bases at V and 4 bases at J, with 13 bases between. The CDR3 runs 14 residues. Germline lookup yields CDR1 MDHEN and CDR2 SYDVKM. The CDR3 sequence is CASGGRSGANVLTF. The CDR3 nucleotides read TGTGCCAGTGGGGGCAGGTCAGGGGCCAACGTCCTGACTTTC.

This chain links TRBV20-1 with TRBJ1-2; maybe TRBD1 (6 bases). V was pared by 6 bases and J by 1 base, with 15 bases between. CDR1 is DFQATT, CDR2 SNEGSKA, per germline (reference sequence). There are 14 residues in the CDR3. The CDR3 DNA reads as TGCAGTGCCATGGACAGCCGGAATAACTATGGCTACACCTTC. As protein: CSAMDSRNNYGYTF.